Sequencing of this T cell receptor beta chain was carried out in a study of identical twins. Template switching created a universal primer site, and the cDNA included unique molecular identifiers. TCRdb re-called the 5' RACE reads with MiXCR, one entry per CDR3 protein. The data show 450,000 to 500,000 distinct CDR3 sequences, roughly an eighth seen once. With respect to this clonotype: Its target is unknown.

CDR1 is DFQATT and CDR2 is SNEGSKA in the germline V gene (reference sequence). This CDR3 is 11 amino acids long. V lost 6 bases to trimming and J lost 2 bases, with 7 bases between them. Points from the study as a whole: Weaker excess sharing between twins was seen in beta out-of-frame sequences. These conclusions were based on statistical analysis (cross-sectional, not following the same donors).

Everyone who donated was a healthy Caucasian. The data were also submitted as part of a second study, on yellow fever vaccine responses in identical twins.

This receptor was taken from a woman aged 18-29 years in good health. V is TRBV20-1 and J is TRBJ2-5; D gene uncertain. The sequencing sample was made of CD4+ T cells sorted from blood. The CDR3, as DNA: TGCAGTGCCGCAGGTCAAGAGACCCAGTACTTC. This gives the protein CSAAGQETQYF.